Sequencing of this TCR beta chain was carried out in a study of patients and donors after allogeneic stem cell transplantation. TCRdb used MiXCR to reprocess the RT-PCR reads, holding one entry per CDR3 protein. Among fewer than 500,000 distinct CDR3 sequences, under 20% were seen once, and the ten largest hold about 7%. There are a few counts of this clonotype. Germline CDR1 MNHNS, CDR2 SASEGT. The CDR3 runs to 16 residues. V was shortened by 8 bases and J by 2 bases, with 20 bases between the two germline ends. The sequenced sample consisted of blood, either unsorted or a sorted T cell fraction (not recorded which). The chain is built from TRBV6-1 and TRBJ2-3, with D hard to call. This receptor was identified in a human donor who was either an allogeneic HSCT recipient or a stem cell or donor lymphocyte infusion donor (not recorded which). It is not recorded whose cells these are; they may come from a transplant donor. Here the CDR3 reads CASSRSGTPITDTQYF. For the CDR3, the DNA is TGTGCCAGCTCGCGGTCAGGAACCCCCATCACAGATACGCAGTATTTT.